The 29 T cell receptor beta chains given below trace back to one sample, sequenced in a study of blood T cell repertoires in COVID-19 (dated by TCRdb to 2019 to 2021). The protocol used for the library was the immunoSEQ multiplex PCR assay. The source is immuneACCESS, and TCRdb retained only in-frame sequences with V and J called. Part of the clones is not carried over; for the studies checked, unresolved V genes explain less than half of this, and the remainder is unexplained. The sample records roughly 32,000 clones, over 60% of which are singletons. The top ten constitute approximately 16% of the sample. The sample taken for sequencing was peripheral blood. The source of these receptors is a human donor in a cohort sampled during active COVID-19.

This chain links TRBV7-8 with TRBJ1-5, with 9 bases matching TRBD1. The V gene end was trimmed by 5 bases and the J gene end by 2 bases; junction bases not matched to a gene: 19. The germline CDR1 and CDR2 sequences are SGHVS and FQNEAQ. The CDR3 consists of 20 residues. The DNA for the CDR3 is TGTGCCAGCAGCGTTTCTCCCGGGACAGGGAGGAGGGTGGGCAATCAGCCCCAGCATTTT. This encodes CASSVSPGTGRRVGNQPQHF.

CDR3 loop: CASSLQKLANYGYTF. The CDR3 nucleotides read TGTGCCAGCAGCTTACAGAAACTAGCTAACTATGGCTACACCTTC. The chain combines TRBV7-2 with TRBJ1-2, with D uncertain. This CDR3 is built from 15 residues. The germline V gene has CDR1 SGHTA and CDR2 FQGNSA. Trimming took 2 bases from V and 0 from J, leaving 10 bases between them.

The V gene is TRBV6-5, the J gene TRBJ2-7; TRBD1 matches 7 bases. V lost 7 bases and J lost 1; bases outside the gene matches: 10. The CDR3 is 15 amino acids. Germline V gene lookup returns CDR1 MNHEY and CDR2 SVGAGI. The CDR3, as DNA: TGTGCCAGCAATAAAGGGGGCACCGTGTCCTACGAGCAGTACTTC. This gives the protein CASNKGGTVSYEQYF.

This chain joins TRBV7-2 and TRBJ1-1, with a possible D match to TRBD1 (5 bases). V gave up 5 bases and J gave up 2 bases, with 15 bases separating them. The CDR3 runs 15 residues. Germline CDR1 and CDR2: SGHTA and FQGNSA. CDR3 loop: CASSPGHTQNTEAFF. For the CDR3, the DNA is TGTGCCAGCAGCCCTGGACATACCCAAAACACTGAAGCTTTCTTT.

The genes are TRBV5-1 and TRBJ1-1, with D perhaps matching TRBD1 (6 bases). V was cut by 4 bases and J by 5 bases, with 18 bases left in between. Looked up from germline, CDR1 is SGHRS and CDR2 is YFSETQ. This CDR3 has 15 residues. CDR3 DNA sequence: TGCGCCAGCAGCGGAACCCCAGGGGTTTCGACTGAAGCTTTCTTT. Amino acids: CASSGTPGVSTEAFF.

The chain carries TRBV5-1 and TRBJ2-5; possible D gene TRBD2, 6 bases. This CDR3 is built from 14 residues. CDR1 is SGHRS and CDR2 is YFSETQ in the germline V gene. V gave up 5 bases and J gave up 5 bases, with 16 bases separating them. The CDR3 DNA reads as TGCGCCAGCAGGCGCGGGGAAACGGGGGAGACCCAGTACTTC. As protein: CASRRGETGETQYF.

The CDR3 sequence is CASSLRPQGSSYEQYF. DNA for the CDR3: TGTGCCAGCAGCTTACGTCCCCAGGGGAGCTCCTACGAGCAGTACTTC. The chain links TRBV7-2 to TRBJ2-7, with a tentative D call TRBD1 (6 bases). The V end lost 2 bases, the J end lost 0 bases, and 14 bases lay between the germline ends. The germline V gene encodes CDR1 SGHTA and CDR2 FQGNSA. The CDR3 extends over 16 amino acids.

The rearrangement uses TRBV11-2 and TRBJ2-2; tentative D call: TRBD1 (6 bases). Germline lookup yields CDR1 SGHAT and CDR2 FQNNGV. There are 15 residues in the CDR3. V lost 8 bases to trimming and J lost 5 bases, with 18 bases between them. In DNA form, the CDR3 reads TGTGCCAGCCGCAGCTTCCAGGGGCAAACCGGGGAGCTGTTTTTT. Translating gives CASRSFQGQTGELFF.

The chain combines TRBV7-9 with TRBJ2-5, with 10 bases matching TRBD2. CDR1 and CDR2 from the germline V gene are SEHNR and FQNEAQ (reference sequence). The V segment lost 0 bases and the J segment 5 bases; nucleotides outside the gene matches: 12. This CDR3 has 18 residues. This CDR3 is CASSLASGTSVQAETQYF. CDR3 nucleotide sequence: TGTGCCAGCAGCTTAGCCTCTGGGACTAGCGTTCAGGCGGAGACCCAGTACTTC.

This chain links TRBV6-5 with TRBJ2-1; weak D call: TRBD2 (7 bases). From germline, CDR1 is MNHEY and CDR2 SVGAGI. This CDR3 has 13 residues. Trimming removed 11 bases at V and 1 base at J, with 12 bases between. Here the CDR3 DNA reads TGTGCCGCAGGGGAGGGGTCCTACAATGAGCAGTTCTTC. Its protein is CAAGEGSYNEQFF.

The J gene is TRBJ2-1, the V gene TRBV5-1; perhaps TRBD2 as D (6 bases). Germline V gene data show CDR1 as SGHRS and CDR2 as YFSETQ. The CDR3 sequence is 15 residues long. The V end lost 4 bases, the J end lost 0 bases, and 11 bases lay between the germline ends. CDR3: CASSRDGSSYNEQFF. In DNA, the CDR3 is TGCGCCAGCAGCCGGGACGGGAGCTCCTACAATGAGCAGTTCTTC. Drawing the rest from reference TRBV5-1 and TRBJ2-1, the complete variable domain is KAGVTQTPRYLIKTRGQQVTLSCSPISGHRSVSWYQQTPGQGLQFLFEYFSETQRNKGNFPGRFSGRQFSNSRSEMNVSTLELGDSALYLCASSRDGSSYNEQFFGPGTRLTVL.

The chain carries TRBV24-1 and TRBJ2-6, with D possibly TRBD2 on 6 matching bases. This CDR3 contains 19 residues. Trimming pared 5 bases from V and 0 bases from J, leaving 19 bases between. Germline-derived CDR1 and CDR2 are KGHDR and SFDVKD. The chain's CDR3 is CATSANPGLGASGANVLTF. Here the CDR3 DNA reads TGTGCCACCAGTGCGAATCCGGGACTGGGAGCCTCTGGGGCCAACGTCCTGACTTTC.

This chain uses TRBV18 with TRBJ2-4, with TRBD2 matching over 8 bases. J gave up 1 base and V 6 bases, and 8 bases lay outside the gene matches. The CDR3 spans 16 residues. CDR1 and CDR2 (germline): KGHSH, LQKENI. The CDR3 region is CASSLSGGAAKNIQYF. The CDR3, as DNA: TGTGCCAGCTCCCTTTCCGGGGGGGCGGCCAAAAACATTCAGTACTTC.

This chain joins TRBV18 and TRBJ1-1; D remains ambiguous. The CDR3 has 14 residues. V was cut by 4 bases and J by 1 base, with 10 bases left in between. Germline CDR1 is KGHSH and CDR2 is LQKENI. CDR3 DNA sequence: TGTGCCAGCTCACGAGACATAGGGAACACTGAAGCTTTCTTT. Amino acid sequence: CASSRDIGNTEAFF.

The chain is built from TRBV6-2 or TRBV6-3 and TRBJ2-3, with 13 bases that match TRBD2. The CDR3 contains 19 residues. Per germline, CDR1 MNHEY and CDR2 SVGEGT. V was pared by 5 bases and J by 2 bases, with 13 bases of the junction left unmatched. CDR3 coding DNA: TGTGCCAGCAGTCGCGGGACTAGCGGGATCGGGAGCCTCACAGATACGCAGTATTTT. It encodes CASSRGTSGIGSLTDTQYF.

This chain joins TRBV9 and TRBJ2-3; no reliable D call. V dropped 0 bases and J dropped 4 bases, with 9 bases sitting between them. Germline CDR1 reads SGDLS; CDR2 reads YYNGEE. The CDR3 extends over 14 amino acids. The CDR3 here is CASSVVAGPDTQYF. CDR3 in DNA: TGTGCCAGCAGCGTAGTGGCAGGCCCAGATACGCAGTATTTT. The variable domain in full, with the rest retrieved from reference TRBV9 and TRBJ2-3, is DSGVTQTPKHLITATGQRVTLRCSPRSGDLSVYWYQQSLDQGLQFLIQYYNGEERAKGNILERFSAQQFPDLHSELNLSSLELGDSALYFCASSVVAGPDTQYFGPGTRLTVL.

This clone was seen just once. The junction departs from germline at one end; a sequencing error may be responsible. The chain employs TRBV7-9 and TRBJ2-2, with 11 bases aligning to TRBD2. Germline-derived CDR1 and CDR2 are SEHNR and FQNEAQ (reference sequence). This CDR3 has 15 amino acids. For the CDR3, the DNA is TGTGCCAGCAGCCTAGCGGGAGGAAAAGCCGGGGAGCTGTTTTTT. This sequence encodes CASSLAGGKAGELFF. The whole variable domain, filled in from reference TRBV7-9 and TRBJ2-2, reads DTGVSQNPRHKITKRGQNVTFRCDPISEHNRLYWYRQTLGQGPEFLTYFQNEAQLEKSRLLSDRFSAERPKGSFSTLEIQRTEQGDSAMYLCASSLAGGKAGELFFGEGSRLTVL.

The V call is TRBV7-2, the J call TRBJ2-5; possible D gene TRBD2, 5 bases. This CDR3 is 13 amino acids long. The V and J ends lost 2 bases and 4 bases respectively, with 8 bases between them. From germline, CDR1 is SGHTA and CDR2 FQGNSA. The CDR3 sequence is CASSLSGRETQYF. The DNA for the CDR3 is TGTGCCAGCAGCTTATCGGGGAGAGAGACCCAGTACTTC.

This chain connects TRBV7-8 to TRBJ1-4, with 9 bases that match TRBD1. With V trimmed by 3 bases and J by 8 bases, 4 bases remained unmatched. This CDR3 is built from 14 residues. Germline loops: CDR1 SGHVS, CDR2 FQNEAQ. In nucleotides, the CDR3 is TGTGCCAGCAGCTTTTCCGGGACAGGGGAAAAACTGTTTTTT. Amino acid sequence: CASSFSGTGEKLFF.

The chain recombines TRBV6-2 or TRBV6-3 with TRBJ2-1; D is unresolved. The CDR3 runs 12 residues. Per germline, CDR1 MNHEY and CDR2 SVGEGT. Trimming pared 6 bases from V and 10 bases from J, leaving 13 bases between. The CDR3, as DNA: TGTGCCAGCAGCGACCCTGCGAGGGAGCAGTTCTTC. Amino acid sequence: CASSDPAREQFF.

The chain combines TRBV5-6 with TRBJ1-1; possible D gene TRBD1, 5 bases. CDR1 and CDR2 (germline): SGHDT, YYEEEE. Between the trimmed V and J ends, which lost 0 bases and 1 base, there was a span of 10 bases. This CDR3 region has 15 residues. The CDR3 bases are TGTGCCAGCAGCTTGGCCCCCACAGGGAACACTGAAGCTTTCTTT. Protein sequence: CASSLAPTGNTEAFF. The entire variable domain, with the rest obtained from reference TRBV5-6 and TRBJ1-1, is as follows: DAGVTQSPTHLIKTRGQQVTLRCSPKSGHDTVSWYQQALGQGPQFIFQYYEEEERQRGNFPDRFSGHQFPNYSSELNVNALLLGDSALYLCASSLAPTGNTEAFFGQGTRLTVV.

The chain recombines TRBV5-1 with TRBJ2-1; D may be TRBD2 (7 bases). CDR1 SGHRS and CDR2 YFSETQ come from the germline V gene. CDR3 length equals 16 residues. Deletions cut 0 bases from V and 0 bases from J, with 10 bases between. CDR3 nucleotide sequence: TGCGCCAGCAGCTTGGGCGGGGGCCTCTCCTACAATGAGCAGTTCTTC. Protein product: CASSLGGGLSYNEQFF. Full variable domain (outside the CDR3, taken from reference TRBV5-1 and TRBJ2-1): KAGVTQTPRYLIKTRGQQVTLSCSPISGHRSVSWYQQTPGQGLQFLFEYFSETQRNKGNFPGRFSGRQFSNSRSEMNVSTLELGDSALYLCASSLGGGLSYNEQFFGPGTRLTVL.

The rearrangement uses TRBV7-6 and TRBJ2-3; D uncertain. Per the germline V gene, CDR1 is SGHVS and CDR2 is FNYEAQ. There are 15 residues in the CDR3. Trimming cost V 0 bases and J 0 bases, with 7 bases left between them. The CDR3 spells CASSLADGSTDTQYF. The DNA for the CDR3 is TGTGCCAGCAGCTTAGCAGACGGGAGCACAGATACGCAGTATTTT.

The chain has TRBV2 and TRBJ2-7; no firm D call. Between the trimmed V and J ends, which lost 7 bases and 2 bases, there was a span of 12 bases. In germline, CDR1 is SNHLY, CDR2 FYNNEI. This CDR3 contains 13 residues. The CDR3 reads CASNPGTAYEQYF. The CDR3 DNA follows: TGTGCCAGCAACCCAGGTACCGCCTACGAGCAGTACTTC.

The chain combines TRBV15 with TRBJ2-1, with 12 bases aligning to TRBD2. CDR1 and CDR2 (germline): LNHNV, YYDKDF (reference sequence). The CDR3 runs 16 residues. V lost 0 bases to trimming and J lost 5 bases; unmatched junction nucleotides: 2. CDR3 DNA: TGTGCCACCAGCAGAGACACTAGCGGGAGGCACAATGAGCAGTTCTTC. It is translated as CATSRDTSGRHNEQFF. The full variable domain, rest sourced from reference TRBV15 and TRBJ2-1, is DAMVIQNPRYQVTQFGKPVTLSCSQTLNHNVMYWYQQKSSQAPKLLFHYYDKDFNNEADTPDNFQSRRPNTSFCFLDIRSPGLGDTAMYLCATSRDTSGRHNEQFFGPGTRLTVL.

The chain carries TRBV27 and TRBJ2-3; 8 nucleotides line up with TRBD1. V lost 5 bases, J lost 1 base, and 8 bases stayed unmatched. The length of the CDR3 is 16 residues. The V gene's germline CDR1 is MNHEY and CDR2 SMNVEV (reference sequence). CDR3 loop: CASSLARTGRTDTQYF. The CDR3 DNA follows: TGTGCCAGCAGTCTAGCAAGGACAGGGCGCACAGATACGCAGTATTTT.

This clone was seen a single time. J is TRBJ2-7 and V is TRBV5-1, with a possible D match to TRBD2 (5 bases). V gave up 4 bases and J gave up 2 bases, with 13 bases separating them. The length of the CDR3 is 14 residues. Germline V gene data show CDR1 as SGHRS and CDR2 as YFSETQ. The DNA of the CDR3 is TGCGCCAGCAGCATGGACGGAGGAGCCTACGAGCAGTACTTC. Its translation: CASSMDGGAYEQYF.

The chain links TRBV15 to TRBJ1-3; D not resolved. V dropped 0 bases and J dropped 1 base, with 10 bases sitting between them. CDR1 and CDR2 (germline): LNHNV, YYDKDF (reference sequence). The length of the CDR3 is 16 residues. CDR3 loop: CATSRDPGLSGNTIYF. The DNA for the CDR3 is TGTGCCACCAGCAGAGACCCCGGGTTGTCTGGAAACACCATATATTTT. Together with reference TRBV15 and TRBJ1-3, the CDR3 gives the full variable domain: DAMVIQNPRYQVTQFGKPVTLSCSQTLNHNVMYWYQQKSSQAPKLLFHYYDKDFNNEADTPDNFQSRRPNTSFCFLDIRSPGLGDTAMYLCATSRDPGLSGNTIYFGEGSWLTVV.

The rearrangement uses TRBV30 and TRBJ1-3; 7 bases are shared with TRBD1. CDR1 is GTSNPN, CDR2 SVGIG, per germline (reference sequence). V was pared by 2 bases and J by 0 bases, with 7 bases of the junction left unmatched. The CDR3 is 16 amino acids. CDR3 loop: CAWSQKGQFSGNTIYF. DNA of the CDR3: TGTGCCTGGAGTCAAAAGGGACAGTTCTCTGGAAACACCATATATTTT.